This is a list of T cell receptor beta chains from one sample in a study of vaccination and CD4 T cells after COVID-19. No antigen has been identified for these receptors. TCRdb processed the PCR reads anew with MiXCR; each CDR3 protein has one entry. The sample shows 15,000 or so distinct CDR3 sequences, approximately 70% of them seen only once. The sequenced sample was CD4+ T cells from blood, cultured in vitro. The receptor source for this set is a human donor who had recovered from COVID-19. The CDR3 runs from the conserved cysteine through the conserved F or W. A D gene is named only where the DNA matches it firmly. Rows give clone size only sometimes, using once, few, many, or a class for an expanded clone.

length,J,V,size,D,DNA,CDR3
17,TRBJ2-2,TRBV20-1,.,TRBD2,TGCAGTGCTAGAGATAGGCTAAGCGGGAGTGTCACCGGGGAGCTGTTTTTT,CSARDRLSGSVTGELFF
12,TRBJ2-7,TRBV29-1,.,.,TGCAGCGTAGTAGTGGGTTCCTACGAGCAGTACTTC,CSVVVGSYEQYF
15,TRBJ2-3,TRBV7-2,.,TRBD1,TGTGCCAGCAGCTTAGTAGGGACAGCCACAGATACGCAGTATTTT,CASSLVGTATDTQYF
14,TRBJ2-5,TRBV4-1,.,.,TGCGCCAGCAGCCAAGTGGGACTTCTAGAGACCCAGTACTTC,CASSQVGLLETQYF
15,TRBJ1-5,TRBV7-2,few,.,TGTGCCAGCAGCTTAGAGGGGGTTAAAGGTTGGCCCCAGCATTTT,CASSLEGVKGWPQHF
13,TRBJ1-1,TRBV7-2,few,.,TGTGCCAGCAGCTTAGGGCTGTACACTGAAGCTTTCTTT,CASSLGLYTEAFF
12,TRBJ2-3,TRBV7-2,.,.,TGTGCCAGCAGCCCCCTCCGACTATCCCCGTATTTT,CASSPLRLSPYF
19,TRBJ2-3,TRBV7-8,.,TRBD2,TGTGCCAGCAGCTTATCCACCTCATTTAGCGGGGGGGCTGGAGATACGCAGTATTTT,CASSLSTSFSGGAGDTQYF
13,TRBJ1-2,TRBV3-1,.,TRBD1,TGTGCCAGCAGACGGACAGGGGGCGATGGCTACACCTTC,CASRRTGGDGYTF
14,TRBJ2-1,TRBV7-6,.,.,TGTGCCAGCAGCTTAGCAGGGCCCTACAATGAGCAGTTCTTC,CASSLAGPYNEQFF
14,TRBJ2-1,TRBV10-1,.,.,TGCGCCAGCAGTGACACCGGGACTCTAAATGAGCAGTTCTTC,CASSDTGTLNEQFF
13,TRBJ1-2,TRBV6-1,once,.,TGTGCCAGCAGAAGTAACCTGGACTATGGCTACACCTTC,CASRSNLDYGYTF
12,TRBJ1-1,TRBV2,.,TRBD1,TGTGCCAGCAGGCTACAGGGGGCGCGAGCTTTCTTT,CASRLQGARAFF
16,TRBJ1-4,TRBV20-1,.,.,TGCAGTGCTAGAGATTTGGCCCAAACCTGGGGTGAAAAACTGTTTTTT,CSARDLAQTWGEKLFF
14,TRBJ2-3,TRBV20-1,.,.,TGCAGTGCTAGGGTTGGGGGCAGCACAGATACGCAGTATTTT,CSARVGGSTDTQYF
14,TRBJ1-3,TRBV19,.,.,TGTGCCAGCCTACAGGGAGGAGCTGGAAACACCATATATTTT,CASLQGGAGNTIYF
16,TRBJ2-3,TRBV7-3,.,TRBD2,TGTGCCAGCAGCTTAAGGGGTAGCGGGAGCACAGATACGCAGTATTTT,CASSLRGSGSTDTQYF
13,TRBJ1-1,TRBV7-2,.,.,TGTGCCAGCAGCTCGGGCATGAACACTGAAGCTTTCTTT,CASSSGMNTEAFF
17,TRBJ2-5,TRBV7-2,.,TRBD2,TGTGCCAGCAGCTTAAGGGCTAGCGGGGGACGACCGGGGACCCAGTACTTC,CASSLRASGGRPGTQYF
15,TRBJ1-5,TRBV20-1,.,.,TGCAGTGCTAGAGTCGGCGAGGGGCGCTATCAGCCCCAGCATTTT,CSARVGEGRYQPQHF
15,TRBJ2-5,TRBV7-9,.,TRBD2,TGTGCCAGCAGCAACCTCTTGCGGGGGCAAGAGACCCAGTACTTC,CASSNLLRGQETQYF
18,TRBJ1-1,TRBV10-2,.,TRBD1,TGCGCCACCAAACACGGGACAGGGCAGCAGAGGATGAACACTGAAGCTTTCTTT,CATKHGTGQQRMNTEAFF
15,TRBJ1-5,TRBV7-2,.,TRBD1,TGTGCCAGCAGCCCAGGACAGGGGGTTCGGCAGCCCCAGCATTTT,CASSPGQGVRQPQHF
14,TRBJ1-5,TRBV6-1,.,TRBD1,TGTGCCAGCAGTGACGACAGGGGCAATCAGCCCCAGCATTTT,CASSDDRGNQPQHF
15,TRBJ2-5,TRBV7-2,.,TRBD1,TGTGCCAGCAGCTTCTCGACAGGGGCGGGAGAGACCCAGTACTTC,CASSFSTGAGETQYF
13,TRBJ1-3,TRBV7-2,few,.,TGTGCCAGCAGCCGGGGACGTGGAAACACCATATATTTT,CASSRGRGNTIYF
13,TRBJ1-2,TRBV25-1,.,.,TGTGCCAGCAGTGAACCAGGGACTGTAGGCTACACCTTC,CASSEPGTVGYTF
13,TRBJ2-1,TRBV30,few,TRBD2,TGTGCCTCCGGACTAGCTGGAGGAAATGAGCAGTTCTTC,CASGLAGGNEQFF
14,TRBJ2-5,TRBV19,.,TRBD1,TGTGCCAGTAGTGCTACAGGGGAGCAAGGGACCCAGTACTTC,CASSATGEQGTQYF
16,TRBJ2-5,TRBV7-2,.,TRBD2,TGTGCCAGCAGCTTAGCGCCGTCGGGGGGTAGGGAGACCCAGTACTTC,CASSLAPSGGRETQYF
15,TRBJ1-2,TRBV5-1,.,.,TGCGCCAGCAGCCCTGGACAGCCTGGGAACTATGGCTACACCTTC,CASSPGQPGNYGYTF